This TCR beta chain derives from a study of blood T cells in healthy people across ages. Primed by a sample-barcoded 5' primer and a J-beta primer mix, a second PCR proceeded for about 6 to 11 cycles. In TCRdb, the 5' RACE reads were re-called with MiXCR into one record per CDR3 protein. The table includes 1.5 million to 1.9 million distinct CDR3 sequences, roughly 43% detected once. Germline-derived CDR1 and CDR2 are MNHEY and SMNVEV (reference sequence). Trimming pared 1 base from V and 2 bases from J, leaving 11 bases between. The CDR3 totals 15 residues. Sequences were obtained from blood. The receptor comes from a woman in her late teens or twenties in good health. The rearrangement links TRBV27 to TRBJ1-1; the D is unclear. The CDR3 DNA follows: TGTGCCAGCAGTTTATTTGGGTCCCGAAACACTGAAGCTTTCTTT. As protein: CASSLFGSRNTEAFF.